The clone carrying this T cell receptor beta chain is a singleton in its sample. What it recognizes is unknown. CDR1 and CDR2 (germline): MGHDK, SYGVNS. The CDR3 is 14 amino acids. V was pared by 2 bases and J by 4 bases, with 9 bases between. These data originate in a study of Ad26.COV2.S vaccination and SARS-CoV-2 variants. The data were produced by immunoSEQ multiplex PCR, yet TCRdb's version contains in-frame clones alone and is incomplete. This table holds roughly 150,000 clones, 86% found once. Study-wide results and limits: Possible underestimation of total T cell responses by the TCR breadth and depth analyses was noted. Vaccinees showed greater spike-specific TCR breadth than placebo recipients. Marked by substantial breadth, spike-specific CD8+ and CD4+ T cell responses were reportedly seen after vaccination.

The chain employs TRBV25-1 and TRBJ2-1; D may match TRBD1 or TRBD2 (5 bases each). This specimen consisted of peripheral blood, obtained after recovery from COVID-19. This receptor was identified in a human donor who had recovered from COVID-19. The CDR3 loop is CASSEGTNYNEQFF. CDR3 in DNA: TGTGCCAGCAGTGAAGGGACCAATTACAATGAGCAGTTCTTC. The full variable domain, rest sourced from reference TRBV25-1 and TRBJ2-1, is EADIYQTPRYLVIGTGKKITLECSQTMGHDKMYWYQQDPGMELHLIHYSYGVNSTEKGDLSSESTVSRIRTEHFPLTLESARPSHTSQYLCASSEGTNYNEQFFGPGTRLTVL.